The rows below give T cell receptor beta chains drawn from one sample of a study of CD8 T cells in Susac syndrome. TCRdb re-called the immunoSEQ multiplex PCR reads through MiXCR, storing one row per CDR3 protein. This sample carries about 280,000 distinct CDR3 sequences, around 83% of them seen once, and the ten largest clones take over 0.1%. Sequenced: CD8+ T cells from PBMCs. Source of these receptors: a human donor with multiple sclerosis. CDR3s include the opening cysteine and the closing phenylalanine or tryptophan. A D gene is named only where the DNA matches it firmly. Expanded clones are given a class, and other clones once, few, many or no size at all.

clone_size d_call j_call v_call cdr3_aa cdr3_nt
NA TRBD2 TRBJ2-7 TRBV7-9 CASSVSGRAHEQYF TGTGCCAGCAGCGTTAGCGGGAGGGCCCACGAGCAGTACTTC
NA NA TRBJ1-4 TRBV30 CAWSAGGKGEKLFF TGTGCCTGGAGTGCGGGGGGGAAAGGGGAAAAACTGTTTTTT
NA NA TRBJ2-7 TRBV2 CASSDPGAGNEQYF TGTGCCAGCAGTGATCCAGGGGCTGGGAACGAGCAGTACTTC
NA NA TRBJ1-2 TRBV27 CASSLSIRARGYTF TGTGCCAGCAGTTTGTCTATACGGGCGCGCGGCTACACCTTC
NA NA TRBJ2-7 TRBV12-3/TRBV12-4 CASTTRGYEQYF TGTGCCAGTACCACAAGGGGGTACGAGCAGTACTTC
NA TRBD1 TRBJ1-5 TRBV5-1 CASSQGAGQPQHF TGCGCCAGCAGCCAGGGGGCGGGACAGCCCCAGCATTTT
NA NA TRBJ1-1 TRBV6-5 CASSSLTVKNTEAFF TGTGCCAGCAGTTCCCTGACAGTCAAGAACACTGAAGCTTTCTTT
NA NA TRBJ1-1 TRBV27 CASSLSRGWNTEAFF TGTGCCAGCAGTTTATCTCGGGGATGGAACACTGAAGCTTTCTTT
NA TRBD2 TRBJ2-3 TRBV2 CASRSGRITDTQYF TGTGCCAGCCGCAGCGGGAGGATCACAGATACGCAGTATTTT
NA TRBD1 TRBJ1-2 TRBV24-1 CATSVSDRVDGYTF TGTGCCACCAGTGTCTCCGACAGGGTGGATGGCTACACCTTC
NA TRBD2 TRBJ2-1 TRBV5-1 CASSLQASGLYNEQFF TGCGCCAGCAGCTTGCAGGCTAGCGGGTTGTACAATGAGCAGTTCTTC
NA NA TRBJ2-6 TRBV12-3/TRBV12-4 CASSFPDRFSGANVLTF TGTGCCAGCAGTTTCCCCGACAGGTTTTCTGGGGCCAACGTCCTGACTTTC
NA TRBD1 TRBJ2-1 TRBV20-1 CSATREKQGNVDEQFF TGCAGTGCTACTAGAGAAAAACAGGGGAACGTCGATGAGCAGTTCTTC
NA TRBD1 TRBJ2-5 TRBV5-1 CASSWISNGTAKETQYF TGCGCCAGCAGCTGGATTTCGAACGGGACAGCTAAAGAGACCCAGTACTTC
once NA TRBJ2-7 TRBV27 CASSLLRAREQYF TGTGCCAGCAGTTTATTACGGGCGCGCGAGCAGTACTTC
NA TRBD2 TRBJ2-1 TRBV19 CASSIRASGAAYNEQFF TGTGCCAGTAGTATCAGGGCTAGCGGGGCGGCTTACAATGAGCAGTTCTTC
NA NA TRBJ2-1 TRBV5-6 CASSLFRLTTGNEQFF TGTGCCAGCAGCTTGTTCCGGCTGACTACGGGTAATGAGCAGTTCTTC
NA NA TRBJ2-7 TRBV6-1 CAIHVGVHEQYF TGTGCCATTCATGTCGGGGTCCACGAGCAGTACTTC
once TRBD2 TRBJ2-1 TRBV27 CASSSGLAGTNEQFF TGTGCCAGCAGCTCCGGACTAGCGGGGACCAATGAGCAGTTCTTC
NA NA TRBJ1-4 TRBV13 CASSTVRDEKLFF TGTGCCAGCAGCACGGTGAGAGATGAAAAACTGTTTTTT
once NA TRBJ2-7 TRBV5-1 CASRPTGAPLYEQYF TGCGCCAGCCGACCGACAGGCGCTCCGCTCTACGAGCAGTACTTC
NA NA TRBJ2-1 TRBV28 CASSFFGESNEQFF TGTGCCAGCAGTTTTTTCGGGGAAAGCAATGAGCAGTTCTTC
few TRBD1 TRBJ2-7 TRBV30 CAWSVGTVITYEQYF TGTGCCTGGAGTGTAGGGACAGTGATAACTTACGAGCAGTACTTC
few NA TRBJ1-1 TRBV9 CASSVGDTEAFF TGTGCCAGCAGCGTAGGGGACACTGAAGCTTTCTTT
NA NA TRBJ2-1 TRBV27 CASNAGFHNEQFF TGTGCCAGCAATGCGGGATTTCACAATGAGCAGTTCTTC
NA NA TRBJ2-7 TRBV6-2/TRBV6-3 CASSYPGRTYEQYF TGTGCCAGCAGTTATCCGGGACGGACCTACGAGCAGTACTTC
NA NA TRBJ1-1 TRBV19 CASTGRGANTEAFF TGTGCCAGTACCGGGCGAGGCGCGAACACTGAAGCTTTCTTT
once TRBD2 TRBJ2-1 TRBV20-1 CSASEREFDYNEQFF TGCAGTGCGAGTGAGCGGGAGTTCGACTACAATGAGCAGTTCTTC
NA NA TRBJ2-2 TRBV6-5 CASSYRQTGELFF TGTGCCAGCAGTTATCGACAGACCGGGGAGCTGTTTTTT
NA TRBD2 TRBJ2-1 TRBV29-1 CSVKGLAGLNEQFF TGCAGCGTTAAGGGACTAGCGGGCCTCAATGAGCAGTTCTTC
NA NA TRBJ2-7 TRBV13 CASSLGASPSYEQYF TGTGCCAGCAGCTTAGGTGCTAGCCCTAGCTACGAGCAGTACTTC
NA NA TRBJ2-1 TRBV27 CASSQTPDNEQFF TGTGCCAGCAGCCAGACTCCAGACAATGAGCAGTTCTTC
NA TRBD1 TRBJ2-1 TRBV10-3 CAISESWGDPVRDSAYNEQFF TGTGCCATCAGTGAGTCTTGGGGCGACCCGGTCCGGGACAGTGCCTACAATGAGCAGTTCTTC
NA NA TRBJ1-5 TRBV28 CASSLREYSNQPQHF TGTGCCAGCAGCCTCCGGGAGTATAGCAATCAGCCCCAGCATTTT
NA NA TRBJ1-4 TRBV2 CASKRGGSNEKLFF TGTGCCAGCAAGAGGGGAGGTAGTAATGAAAAACTGTTTTTT
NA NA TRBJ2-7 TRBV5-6 CASSWNQDNYYEQYF TGTGCCAGCAGCTGGAACCAGGACAATTACTACGAGCAGTACTTC
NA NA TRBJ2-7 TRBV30 CAFYSDLTYEQYF TGTGCCTTTTATTCGGACCTTACCTACGAGCAGTACTTC
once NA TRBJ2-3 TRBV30 CAWGYTDTQYF TGTGCCTGGGGGTACACAGATACGCAGTATTTT
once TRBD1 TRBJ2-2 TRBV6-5 CASSFRQGGGTGELFF TGTGCCAGCAGTTTCCGACAGGGGGGCGGCACCGGGGAGCTGTTTTTT
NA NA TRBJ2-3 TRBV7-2 CASSSYYGELSTDTQYF TGTGCCAGCAGCTCCTACTACGGAGAGCTCAGCACAGATACGCAGTATTTT
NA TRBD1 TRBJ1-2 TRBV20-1 CSAWDRWGLPVYGYTF TGCAGTGCCTGGGACAGGTGGGGCCTTCCCGTCTATGGCTACACCTTC
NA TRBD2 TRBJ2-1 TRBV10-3 CAVNSGREYEQFF TGTGCCGTCAATAGCGGGAGGGAATATGAGCAGTTCTTC
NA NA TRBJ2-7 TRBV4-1 CASSPDRERPTYEQYF TGCGCCAGCAGCCCGGACCGGGAACGACCTACCTACGAGCAGTACTTC
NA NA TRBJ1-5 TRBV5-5 CASSSRTPLWAYSNQPQHF TGTGCCAGCAGCTCCAGGACACCCTTATGGGCTTATAGCAATCAGCCCCAGCATTTT
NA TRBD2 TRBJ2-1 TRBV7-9 CASSPRGLAGFNEQFF TGTGCCAGCAGCCCACGAGGACTAGCGGGATTCAATGAGCAGTTCTTC
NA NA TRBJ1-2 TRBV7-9 CASSLPRRNYGYTF TGTGCCAGCAGCTTACCCCGGCGGAACTATGGCTACACCTTC
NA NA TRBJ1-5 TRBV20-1 CSARPPGRGWTQPQHF TGCAGTGCTAGACCACCGGGGAGGGGTTGGACTCAGCCCCAGCATTTT
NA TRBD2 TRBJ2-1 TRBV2 CASKWTGGRSYNEQFF TGTGCCAGCAAATGGACGGGAGGCCGCTCCTACAATGAGCAGTTCTTC
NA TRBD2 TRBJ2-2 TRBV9 CASSGSGIGEELFF TGTGCCAGCAGCGGGAGCGGGATAGGAGAGGAGCTGTTTTTT
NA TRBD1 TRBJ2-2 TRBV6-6 CASSYFLNRGPGELFF TGTGCCAGCAGTTACTTTCTAAACAGGGGACCCGGGGAGCTGTTTTTT
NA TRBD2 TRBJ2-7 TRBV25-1 CASSVPGLANSYEQYF TGTGCCAGCAGCGTACCGGGACTAGCGAATTCCTACGAGCAGTACTTC
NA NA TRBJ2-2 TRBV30 CAWSVQRPGGELFF TGTGCCTGGAGTGTACAGCGGCCCGGCGGGGAGCTGTTTTTT
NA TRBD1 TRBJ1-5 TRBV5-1 CASSYDRGQQPQHF TGCGCCAGCAGCTACGACAGGGGGCAACAGCCCCAGCATTTT
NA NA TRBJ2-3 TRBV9 CASSVEEDTQYF TGTGCCAGCAGCGTAGAGGAGGATACGCAGTATTTT
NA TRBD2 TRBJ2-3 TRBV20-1 CSARKLAGVADTQYF TGCAGTGCTAGAAAGCTAGCGGGAGTTGCAGATACGCAGTATTTT
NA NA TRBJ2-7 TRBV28 CASSFGDFVFYEQYF TGTGCCAGCAGCTTCGGGGATTTTGTCTTCTACGAGCAGTACTTC
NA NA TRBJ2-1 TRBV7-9 CASSPPAATWDNEQFF TGTGCCAGCAGCCCCCCGGCGGCCACCTGGGACAATGAGCAGTTCTTC